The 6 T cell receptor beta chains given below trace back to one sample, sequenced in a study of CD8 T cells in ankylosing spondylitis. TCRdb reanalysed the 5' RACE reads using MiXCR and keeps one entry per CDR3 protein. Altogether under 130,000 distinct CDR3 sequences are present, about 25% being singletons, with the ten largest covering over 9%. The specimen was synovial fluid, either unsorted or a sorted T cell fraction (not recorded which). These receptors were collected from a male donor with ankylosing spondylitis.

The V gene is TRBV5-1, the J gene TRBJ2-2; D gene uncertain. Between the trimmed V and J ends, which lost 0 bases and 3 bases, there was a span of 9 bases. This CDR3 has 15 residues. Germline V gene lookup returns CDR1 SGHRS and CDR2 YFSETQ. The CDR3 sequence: CASSLGALYTGELFF. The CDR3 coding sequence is TGCGCCAGCAGCTTGGGGGCCCTGTACACCGGGGAGCTGTTTTTT. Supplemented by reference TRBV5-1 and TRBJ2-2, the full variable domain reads KAGVTQTPRYLIKTRGQQVTLSCSPISGHRSVSWYQQTPGQGLQFLFEYFSETQRNKGNFPGRFSGRQFSNSRSEMNVSTLELGDSALYLCASSLGALYTGELFFGEGSRLTVL.

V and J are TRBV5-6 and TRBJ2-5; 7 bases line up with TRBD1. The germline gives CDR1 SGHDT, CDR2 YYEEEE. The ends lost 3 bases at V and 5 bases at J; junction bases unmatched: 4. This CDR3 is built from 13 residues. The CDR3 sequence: CASSSTGIETQYF. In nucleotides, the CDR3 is TGTGCCAGCAGCTCGACAGGGATTGAGACCCAGTACTTC.

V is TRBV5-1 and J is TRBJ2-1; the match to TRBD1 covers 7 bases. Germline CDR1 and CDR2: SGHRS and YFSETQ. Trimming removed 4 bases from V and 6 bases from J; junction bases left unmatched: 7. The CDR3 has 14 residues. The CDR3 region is CASSPTWDSNEQFF. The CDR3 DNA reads TGCGCCAGCAGCCCTACCTGGGACAGCAATGAGCAGTTCTTC.

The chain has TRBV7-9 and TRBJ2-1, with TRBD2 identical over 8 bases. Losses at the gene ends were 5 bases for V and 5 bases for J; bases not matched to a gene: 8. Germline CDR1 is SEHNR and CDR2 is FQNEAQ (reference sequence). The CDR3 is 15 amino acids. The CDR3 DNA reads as TGTGCCAGCAGCCGCTCTGCGGGAGGAGACAATGAGCAGTTCTTC. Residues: CASSRSAGGDNEQFF.

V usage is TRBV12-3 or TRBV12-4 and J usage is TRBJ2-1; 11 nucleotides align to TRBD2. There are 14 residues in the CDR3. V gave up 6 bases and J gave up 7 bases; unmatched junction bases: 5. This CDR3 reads CASRTGLAANEQFF. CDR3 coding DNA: TGTGCCAGCAGAACGGGACTAGCGGCAAATGAGCAGTTCTTC.

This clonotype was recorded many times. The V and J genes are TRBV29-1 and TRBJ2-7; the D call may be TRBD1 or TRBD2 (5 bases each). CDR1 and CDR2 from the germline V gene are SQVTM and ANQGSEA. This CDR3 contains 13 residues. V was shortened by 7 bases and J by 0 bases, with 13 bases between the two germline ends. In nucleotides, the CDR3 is TGCAGCGCGTGGGACCGCCTCTCCTACGAGCAGTACTTC. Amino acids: CSAWDRLSYEQYF.